This T cell receptor (beta chain) was documented in a study of blood T cell repertoires in COVID-19. Study summary: The United States, Italy and Spain provided the acute and convalescent COVID-19 samples. T cells, B-cell-depleted T cells, or PBMCs supplied cDNA or gDNA.

In this sample, this clone turned up a few times. The germline V and J ends were trimmed by 3 bases and 9 bases, with 12 bases remaining between them. The CDR3 length is 13 residues. Germline V gene sequence: CDR1 SGHNT, CDR2 YENEEA. Original processing methods: Amplification of reference gene primers provided the estimated nucleated cell counts. The protocol was immunoSEQ multiplex PCR, while the TCRdb copy is restricted to in-frame clones and leaves out a portion. The V and J calls and clone size come from that table; D and trimming were worked out from the DNA. The sample comprises some 33,000 clones, 75% to 90% of which are singletons, and around 20% rests with the top ten.

This chain links TRBV11-3 with TRBJ2-1; no reliable D call. The sample was peripheral blood. The sequence came from a man aged 55 to 70 with acute or convalescent COVID-19. The CDR3 protein is CASSFTGTGEQFF. In DNA, the CDR3 is TGTGCCAGCAGCTTTACGGGTACCGGTGAGCAGTTCTTC.